A few counts support the clone carrying this T cell receptor beta chain. The data derive from a study of patients and donors after allogeneic stem cell transplantation. Germline values: CDR1 LNHNV, CDR2 YYDKDF (reference sequence). The length of the CDR3 is 16 residues. Trimming took off 0 bases at V and 2 bases at J, with 11 bases between the two ends. A single record per CDR3 protein comes from TCRdb applying MiXCR to the RT-PCR reads. The sample lists 98,000 or so distinct CDR3 sequences; around 35% were seen once. The chain joins TRBV15 to TRBJ1-3; unclear D gene. Source material: blood, either unsorted or a sorted T cell fraction (not recorded which). The source of this sequence is a human donor who was either an allogeneic HSCT recipient or a stem cell or donor lymphocyte infusion donor (not recorded which). It is not recorded whose cells these are; they may come from a transplant donor. CDR3 nucleotides: TGTGCCACCAGCAGAGATCTAGACGCCGCTGGAAACACCATATATTTT. Translation: CATSRDLDAAGNTIYF.